What follows describes a single TCR beta chain. What it binds is unknown. Genomic DNA served as template for TCR beta VDJ and CDR3 profiling. TCRdb re-analysed the reads in MiXCR, keeping a single row per CDR3 protein. The sample lists approximately 270,000 distinct CDR3 sequences, around 60% occurring once. Germline loops: CDR1 LNHDA, CDR2 SQIVND (reference sequence). This CDR3 is 13 amino acids long. V lost 2 bases and J 4 bases, leaving 6 bases between the germline ends. The record originates from a study of CD8+CD57+ T cells in acquired aplastic anemia. For the study at large: CD4+ and CD8+ cells, once sorted, gave DNA averaging roughly 3.4 ug. Study results and caveats: Researchers reported that CD8+ Simpson's diversity was not significantly different in patients versus controls. Around 27 was the count of CD8+ CDR3 sequences that patients shared with controls.

This clonotype originated in a human donor with severe aplastic anemia or a healthy control (not recorded which). The sample comprised sorted CD4+, CD8+, or CD8+CD57+ T cells (not recorded which) from PBMCs. The chain employs TRBV19 and TRBJ1-5; D not resolved. CDR3 DNA sequence: TGTGCCAGTAGTATACTCCTAAATCAGCCCCAGCATTTT. As protein: CASSILLNQPQHF.